One and the same sample provided the 19 T cell receptor beta chains below, sequenced in a study of CD8 T cells in Susac syndrome. Random hexamers served to reverse transcribe about 0.45 to 1 ug RNA. TCRdb called the immunoSEQ multiplex PCR reads again in MiXCR, with one record for every CDR3 protein. This table has a few hundred thousand distinct CDR3 sequences, roughly 85% appearing once. The sample consisted of CD8+ T cells from PBMCs. Source of these receptors: a human donor with multiple sclerosis.

The chain links TRBV28 to TRBJ2-7, with D perhaps TRBD1 (5 bases). The germline V gene encodes CDR1 MDHEN and CDR2 SYDVKM. Between the trimmed V and J ends, which lost 3 bases and 7 bases, there was a span of 16 bases. The CDR3 is 14 amino acids. CDR3 DNA: TGTGCCAGCAGTTTCGACAGTGGGCGGCGAGAGCAGTACTTC. It encodes CASSFDSGRREQYF.

The V gene is TRBV4-3, the J gene TRBJ1-2, with no clear D. The CDR3 is 14 amino acids. V dropped 1 base and J dropped 0 bases, with 6 bases sitting between them. In germline, CDR1 is LGHNA, CDR2 YSLEER. Here the CDR3 reads CASSQVGSNYGYTF. Written as DNA, the CDR3 is TGCGCCAGCAGCCAAGTTGGCTCTAACTATGGCTACACCTTC.

V is TRBV4-3 and J is TRBJ2-7, with D possibly TRBD1 on 5 matching bases. Germline V gene lookup returns CDR1 LGHNA and CDR2 YSLEER. Trimming took off 1 base at V and 3 bases at J, with 10 bases between the two ends. The CDR3 loop spans 14 amino acids. CDR3 sequence: CASSQALGVYEQYF. CDR3 coding DNA: TGCGCCAGCAGCCAAGCGTTAGGGGTCTACGAGCAGTACTTC.

The rearrangement links TRBV2 to TRBJ2-1, with D hard to call. The germline V gene has CDR1 SNHLY and CDR2 FYNNEI. This CDR3 region has 16 residues. V dropped 3 bases and J dropped 1 base, with 13 bases sitting between them. This CDR3 is CASSDGGNPSYNEQFF. Written as DNA, the CDR3 is TGTGCCAGCAGTGATGGTGGGAACCCTTCCTACAATGAGCAGTTCTTC.

The V gene is TRBV9, the J gene TRBJ2-7; 11 bases align to TRBD2. The CDR3 has 18 residues. Per germline, CDR1 SGDLS and CDR2 YYNGEE. Trimming took 0 bases from V and 5 from J; bases not matched to a gene: 13. Here the CDR3 reads CASSVEETTSGRSHEQYF. The DNA for the CDR3 is TGTGCCAGCAGCGTAGAGGAAACCACTAGCGGGAGAAGTCACGAGCAGTACTTC.

The genes are TRBV5-3 and TRBJ1-1; D call uncertain. TRBV5-3 carries the ORF label, with uncertain function. This CDR3 has 10 residues. DNA for the CDR3: TGTGCTCAAGCCGGGCCTGAAGCTTTCTTT. Amino acid sequence: CAQAGPEAFF.

The chain links TRBV30 to TRBJ2-7; no definite D call. This CDR3 is built from 12 residues. The germline V and J ends were trimmed by 1 base and 9 bases, with 13 bases remaining between them. Germline V CDR1 and CDR2: GTSNPN, SVGIG (reference sequence). CDR3: CAWSALEILQYF. The CDR3 coding sequence is TGTGCCTGGAGTGCATTGGAGATTCTGCAGTACTTC.

The chain employs TRBV28 and TRBJ1-1; D gene ambiguous. This CDR3 has 13 residues. Trimming removed 7 bases from V and 12 bases from J, with 21 bases in between. Germline lookup yields CDR1 MDHEN and CDR2 SYDVKM. CDR3 DNA: TGTGCCAGCAACCCTCGGACGGGCCCCGGCACTTTCTTT. This encodes CASNPRTGPGTFF.

This chain's CDR3 is CAISDSILGGETQYF. CDR3 nucleotide sequence: TGTGCCATCAGTGATTCCATTTTGGGAGGGGAGACCCAGTACTTC. The chain combines TRBV10-3 with TRBJ2-5; the match to TRBD2 covers 7 bases. The length of the CDR3 is 15 residues. V shed 3 bases and J 5 bases; nucleotides not matched to a gene: 9. Looked up from germline, CDR1 is ENHRY and CDR2 is SYGVKD.

The rearrangement joins TRBV28 to TRBJ1-1; possible D gene TRBD1, 6 bases. The CDR3 runs to 13 residues. V was shortened by 1 base and J by 10 bases, with 13 bases between the two germline ends. CDR1 is MDHEN and CDR2 is SYDVKM in the germline V gene. Here the CDR3 DNA reads TGTGCCAGCAGTTTATCGACAGGCCTGGGAGCTTTCTTT. Its translation is CASSLSTGLGAFF.

J is TRBJ1-5 and V is TRBV5-8; D possibly corresponds to TRBD1 (5 bases). This CDR3 contains 15 residues. V was cut by 4 bases and J by 2 bases, with 13 bases left in between. Per germline, CDR1 SGHTS and CDR2 YDEGEE. The CDR3 DNA sequence: TGTGCCAGCAGCATCCGCTGGGGCGGCAATCAGCCCCAGCATTTT. Translating gives CASSIRWGGNQPQHF. The entire variable domain, with the rest obtained from reference TRBV5-8 and TRBJ1-5, is as follows: EAGVTQSPTHLIKTRGQQATLRCSPISGHTSVYWYQQALGLGLQFLLWYDEGEERNRGNFPPRFSGRQFPNYSSELNVNALELEDSALYLCASSIRWGGNQPQHFGDGTRLSIL.

The chain couples TRBV7-9 to TRBJ1-1; D unresolved. This CDR3 contains 15 residues. Trimming took off 4 bases at V and 5 bases at J, with 17 bases between the two ends. Germline V gene lookup returns CDR1 SEHNR and CDR2 FQNEAQ (reference sequence). CDR3 nucleotide sequence: TGTGCCAGCAGCTCCGAGGCCCAGACGGAAACTGAAGCTTTCTTT. It specifies CASSSEAQTETEAFF.

This clonotype was found once. The chain combines TRBV28 with TRBJ1-5; D perhaps matches TRBD1 (5 bases). From germline, CDR1 is MDHEN and CDR2 SYDVKM. Trimming stripped 6 bases from V and 0 bases from J, with 12 bases between. There are 15 residues in the CDR3. CDR3 in amino acids: CASSLFGGSNQPQHF. The CDR3 region has the DNA TGTGCCAGCAGCCTCTTCGGGGGTAGCAATCAGCCCCAGCATTTT.

The V and J genes are TRBV20-1 and TRBJ1-1; D call uncertain. This CDR3 is 10 amino acids long. CDR1 and CDR2 (germline): DFQATT, SNEGSKA (reference sequence). V was shortened by 3 bases and J by 3 bases, with 2 bases between the two germline ends. CDR3 residues: CSARDTEAFF. CDR3 bases: TGCAGTGCTAGGGACACTGAAGCTTTCTTT.

The chain has TRBV7-6 and TRBJ2-7, with TRBD1 matching over 8 bases. Germline CDR1 reads SGHVS; CDR2 reads FNYEAQ. This CDR3 contains 15 residues. After removal of 5 bases from V and 1 base from J, the junction contained 7 bases not matched to a gene. The CDR3 region is CASSHRTGRSYEQYF. CDR3 sequence (DNA): TGTGCCAGCAGCCACCGGACAGGGAGATCCTACGAGCAGTACTTC. The whole variable domain, remainder taken from reference TRBV7-6 and TRBJ2-7, is GAGVSQSPRYKVTKRGQDVALRCDPISGHVSLYWYRQALGQGPEFLTYFNYEAQQDKSGLPNDRFSAERPEGSISTLTIQRTEQRDSAMYRCASSHRTGRSYEQYFGPGTRLTVT.

The CDR3 loop reads CASSLADAGTEAFF. The CDR3 bases are TGTGCCAGCAGCCTCGCGGATGCGGGCACTGAAGCTTTCTTT. The rearrangement uses TRBV7-2 and TRBJ1-1; D call uncertain. Trimming cost V 5 bases and J 4 bases, with 14 bases left between them. Germline CDR1 reads SGHTA; CDR2 reads FQGNSA. This CDR3 region has 14 residues.

The V call is TRBV28, the J call TRBJ2-1; no firm D call. Per the germline V gene, CDR1 is MDHEN and CDR2 is SYDVKM. CDR3 length equals 12 residues. With 6 bases removed from V and 0 bases from J, the gap between germline ends came to 3 bases. CDR3 DNA: TGTGCCAGCAGGAACTCCTACAATGAGCAGTTCTTC. The encoded protein is CASRNSYNEQFF.

V and J are TRBV20-1 and TRBJ2-2; 10 nucleotides line up with TRBD2. Trimming took 0 bases from V and 4 from J; bases not matched to a gene: 8. This CDR3 comprises 17 residues. Germline V gene data show CDR1 as DFQATT and CDR2 as SNEGSKA (reference sequence). The CDR3 region is CSARDLLAGPLTGELFF. DNA of the CDR3: TGCAGTGCTAGAGATCTACTAGCGGGACCTCTCACCGGGGAGCTGTTTTTT.

This chain links TRBV28 with TRBJ2-1; no reliable D call. The germline V and J ends were trimmed by 7 bases and 0 bases, with 10 bases remaining between them. This CDR3 has 14 residues. Germline values: CDR1 MDHEN, CDR2 SYDVKM. The DNA of the CDR3 is TGTGCCAGCAATCCAGTCATCTCCTACAATGAGCAGTTCTTC. This gives the protein CASNPVISYNEQFF.